A single T cell receptor beta chain is shown here with its context. The data were produced by immunoSEQ multiplex PCR, yet TCRdb's version contains in-frame clones alone and is incomplete. The data hold approximately 68,000 clones, with around 87% observed a single time. Germline V gene sequence: CDR1 KGHSH, CDR2 LQKENI. The V and J ends lost 3 bases and 2 bases, in that order; junction bases with no gene match: 8. The CDR3 has 16 residues. The sample is drawn from a study of OX40 agonist ivuxolimab in advanced cancers. Overall study context: Patients received intravenous ivuxolimab every 2 weeks at 0.01 to 10 mg/kg. Recorded diagnoses for dose-escalation patients were hepatocellular carcinoma, melanoma, renal cell or head and neck cancer. Eligibility rules accepted prior anti-PD-1, anti-PD-L1 or anti-CTLA-4 therapy, and over 35% had some. The study reported partial responses in three patients: one hepatocellular carcinoma, two cutaneous melanoma.

This sequence was found in an adult with an advanced solid tumor such as melanoma, head and neck, liver or kidney cancer. The genes are TRBV18 and TRBJ2-3; 7 nucleotides match TRBD2. The sample in question was CD4+ or CD8+ T cells sorted from blood, obtained in a trial of the OX40 agonist ivuxolimab. The CDR3 is CASSPRGGGYTDTQYF. The CDR3 DNA is TGTGCCAGCTCACCCCGTGGCGGGGGATACACAGATACGCAGTATTTT.